Sequencing of this T cell receptor beta chain was carried out in a study of cytomegalovirus exposure and HLA in healthy donors. Study overall: A subsequent analysis stated that the 120 validation repertoires were run on the same platform as the roughly 710 first-cohort repertoires.

Data came from immunoSEQ multiplex PCR; TCRdb stores just in-frame clones and leaves some out. Of around 120,000 clones detected, 70% to 90% appear once; the ten largest clones hold about 4%. Details on this clone: Its antigen is unknown.

This CDR3 comprises 16 residues. The V and J ends lost 2 bases and 0 bases respectively, with 8 bases between them. Germline assignment: CDR1 MNHEY and CDR2 SVGAGI. Study findings and constraints: Most TCR sequences were uncommon, yet certain public TCRs appeared in many donors. Reportedly, cytomegalovirus status was diagnosed with high sensitivity and specificity.

The chain recombines TRBV6-5 with TRBJ1-6, with D unresolved. The sample consisted of PBMCs. This clonotype was sampled from a man aged 18 to 30 in good health and CMV-seropositive. CDR3 amino acids: CASSYDTSSYNSPLHF. The CDR3 nucleotides are TGTGCCAGCAGTTACGACACTAGCTCCTATAATTCACCCCTCCACTTT.